This T cell receptor (beta chain) was found in a study of T-cell memory formation after mild COVID-19. Looking at the study overall: Largely, TCR clusters stayed within a single donor. Study-wide findings and caveats: For second-wave clones that peaked at day 37, SARS-CoV-2 specificity went unverified. CD4+ contracting clones lay mainly in CM and EM, CD8+ ones in EMRA.

This clonotype was detected a few times. What it binds is unknown. Germline CDR1 reads SGHVS; CDR2 reads FNYEAQ. V was trimmed by 4 bases and J by 0 bases, leaving 17 bases between them. The CDR3 consists of 17 residues. The authors produced TCR alpha and TCR beta cDNA libraries with sample barcodes and UMIs by 5'RACE using constant-segment primers. TCRdb analysed the 5' RACE reads with MiXCR anew, one entry per CDR3 protein. The sample includes about 320,000 distinct CDR3 sequences, approximately 14% of them seen just once. Sequencing was performed on PBMCs or a T cell subset sorted from them (not recorded which). This receptor was taken from a man aged 18 to 35 who had mild COVID-19 (a few samples of this study predate the infection). Cell type and time point are not known. The chain joins TRBV7-6 to TRBJ2-3, with D unresolved. The CDR3 sequence is CASSYPLGPESTDTQYF. The CDR3 coding sequence is TGTGCCAGCAGCTACCCCCTAGGGCCTGAAAGCACAGATACGCAGTATTTT.